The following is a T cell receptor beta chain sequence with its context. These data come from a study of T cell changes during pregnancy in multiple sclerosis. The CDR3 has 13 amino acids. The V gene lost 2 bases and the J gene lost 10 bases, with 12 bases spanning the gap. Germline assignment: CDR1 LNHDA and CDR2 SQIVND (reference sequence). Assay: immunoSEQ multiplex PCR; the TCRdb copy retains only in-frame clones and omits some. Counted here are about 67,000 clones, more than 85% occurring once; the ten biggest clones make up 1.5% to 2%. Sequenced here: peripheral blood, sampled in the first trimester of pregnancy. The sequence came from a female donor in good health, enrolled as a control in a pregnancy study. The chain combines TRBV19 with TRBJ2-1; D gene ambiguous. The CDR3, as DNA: TGTGCCAGTAGTATATACGGGTCCCCGGAGCAGTTCTTC. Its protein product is CASSIYGSPEQFF.